These T cell receptor beta chains were read from a single sample in a study of breast tumors, draining lymph nodes, adjacent tissues. MiXCR was run by TCRdb on the multiplex PCR reads, yielding one entry per CDR3 protein. Here the sample spans 20,000 to 25,000 distinct CDR3 sequences, about 24% being singletons. The sequenced sample consisted of breast tumor tissue. These receptors were taken from a female donor with breast cancer. Some clones in this sample may be carry-over from other donors' samples. Both conserved end residues are part of each CDR3. D genes are given only for firm matches. Clone size appears in some rows only: once, few, many, or a class for an expanded clone.

D gene: -
V gene: TRBV12-3/TRBV12-4
J gene: TRBJ1-2
clone size: many
CDR3 protein: CASSLSDYGYTF
CDR3 DNA: TGTGCCAGCAGTTTATCGGACTATGGCTACACCTTC

D gene: -
V gene: TRBV5-1
J gene: TRBJ1-2
clone size: many
CDR3 protein: CASSLGNRVFGYGYTF
CDR3 DNA: TGCGCCAGCAGCTTGGGCAACAGGGTCTTCGGCTATGGCTACACCTTC

D gene: -
V gene: TRBV11-2
J gene: TRBJ2-4
clone size: -
CDR3 protein: CASTTGAKNIQYF
CDR3 DNA: TGTGCCAGCACCACGGGAGCCAAAAACATTCAGTACTTC

D gene: -
V gene: TRBV19
J gene: TRBJ2-2
clone size: many
CDR3 protein: CASRTRASENTGELFF
CDR3 DNA: TGTGCCAGTAGGACCCGGGCATCGGAGAACACCGGGGAGCTGTTTTTT

D gene: -
V gene: TRBV19
J gene: TRBJ2-7
clone size: many
CDR3 protein: CASSIRKNYEQYF
CDR3 DNA: TGTGCCAGTAGTATTCGGAAAAACTACGAGCAGTACTTC

D gene: TRBD2
V gene: TRBV3-1
J gene: TRBJ2-2
clone size: -
CDR3 protein: CASSHGTSGNTGELFF
CDR3 DNA: TGTGCCAGCAGCCATGGGACTAGCGGGAACACCGGGGAGCTGTTTTTT

D gene: -
V gene: TRBV19
J gene: TRBJ2-2
clone size: many
CDR3 protein: CASSTIGGTGELFF
CDR3 DNA: TGTGCCAGTAGTACCATAGGGGGCACCGGGGAGCTGTTTTTT

D gene: -
V gene: TRBV5-6
J gene: TRBJ2-7
clone size: many
CDR3 protein: CASSLAAGAYEQYF
CDR3 DNA: TGTGCCAGCAGCTTGGCTGCAGGGGCTTACGAGCAGTACTTC

D gene: TRBD1
V gene: TRBV7-9
J gene: TRBJ2-1
clone size: many
CDR3 protein: CASSYPGQFLNEQFF
CDR3 DNA: TGTGCCAGCAGCTACCCGGGACAGTTTCTCAATGAGCAGTTCTTC

D gene: -
V gene: TRBV30
J gene: TRBJ1-5
clone size: many
CDR3 protein: CAWSRAGNQPQHF
CDR3 DNA: TGTGCCTGGAGCCGCGCGGGAAATCAGCCCCAGCATTTT

D gene: -
V gene: TRBV5-1
J gene: TRBJ1-3
clone size: many
CDR3 protein: CASSLEGGSGNTIYF
CDR3 DNA: TGCGCCAGCAGCTTGGAAGGGGGCTCTGGAAACACCATATATTTT

D gene: -
V gene: TRBV7-8
J gene: TRBJ1-1
clone size: -
CDR3 protein: CASNPQFGGKNTEAFF
CDR3 DNA: TGTGCCAGCAACCCACAATTTGGGGGCAAGAACACTGAAGCTTTCTTT

D gene: TRBD1
V gene: TRBV5-8
J gene: TRBJ1-4
clone size: many
CDR3 protein: CASSLTAGQGNEKLFF
CDR3 DNA: TGTGCCAGCAGCTTGACCGCGGGACAGGGTAATGAAAAACTGTTTTTT

D gene: -
V gene: TRBV6-5
J gene: TRBJ1-5
clone size: many
CDR3 protein: CASSRGTDQPQHF
CDR3 DNA: TGTGCCAGCAGCCGTGGAACGGATCAGCCCCAGCATTTT

D gene: TRBD1
V gene: TRBV25-1
J gene: TRBJ2-6
clone size: -
CDR3 protein: CASSARGTVRKAGANVLTF
CDR3 DNA: TGTGCCAGCAGTGCCCGAGGGACAGTGAGGAAAGCTGGGGCCAACGTCCTGACTTTC

D gene: TRBD2
V gene: TRBV6-2/TRBV6-3
J gene: TRBJ2-5
clone size: many
CDR3 protein: CASSPGRLAGQETQYF
CDR3 DNA: TGTGCCAGCAGTCCCGGCCGACTAGCGGGACAAGAGACCCAGTACTTC

D gene: TRBD2
V gene: TRBV4-2
J gene: TRBJ2-7
clone size: many
CDR3 protein: CASSLTSGRAGDEQYF
CDR3 DNA: TGTGCCAGCAGCCTTACTAGCGGGAGGGCCGGGGACGAGCAGTACTTC

D gene: -
V gene: TRBV27
J gene: TRBJ2-1
clone size: few
CDR3 protein: CASSWRASSSYNEQFF
CDR3 DNA: TGTGCCAGCAGTTGGAGGGCCTCGAGCTCCTACAATGAGCAGTTCTTC

D gene: -
V gene: TRBV28
J gene: TRBJ2-1
clone size: medium-sized
CDR3 protein: CASSFRSNEQFF
CDR3 DNA: TGTGCCAGCAGTTTTCGGAGCAATGAGCAGTTCTTC

D gene: TRBD1
V gene: TRBV9
J gene: TRBJ2-7
clone size: many
CDR3 protein: CASSLRGQSANEQYF
CDR3 DNA: TGTGCCAGCAGCCTCAGGGGGCAATCCGCCAACGAGCAGTACTTC

D gene: -
V gene: TRBV18
J gene: TRBJ2-2
clone size: few
CDR3 protein: CASSPLAAKNTGELFF
CDR3 DNA: TGTGCCAGCTCACCACTGGCCGCAAAGAACACCGGGGAGCTGTTTTTT

D gene: -
V gene: TRBV5-1
J gene: TRBJ2-2
clone size: many
CDR3 protein: CASSRDRSTGELFF
CDR3 DNA: TGCGCCAGCAGCCGTGACAGATCCACCGGGGAGCTGTTTTTT

D gene: -
V gene: TRBV2
J gene: TRBJ2-7
clone size: -
CDR3 protein: CATSGHYEQYF
CDR3 DNA: TGTGCCACTTCGGGACATTACGAGCAGTACTTC

D gene: -
V gene: TRBV3-1
J gene: TRBJ2-7
clone size: many
CDR3 protein: CASSPSSGKLSYEQYF
CDR3 DNA: TGTGCCAGCAGCCCTTCTTCGGGGAAACTCTCCTACGAGCAGTACTTC

D gene: -
V gene: TRBV10-3
J gene: TRBJ1-2
clone size: many
CDR3 protein: CAIGVGLGHGYTF
CDR3 DNA: TGTGCCATCGGGGTCGGCCTGGGTCACGGCTACACCTTC

D gene: -
V gene: TRBV15
J gene: TRBJ1-2
clone size: many
CDR3 protein: CATSSQSYYGYTF
CDR3 DNA: TGTGCTACCAGTAGCCAGTCTTACTATGGCTACACCTTC

D gene: -
V gene: TRBV20-1
J gene: TRBJ2-7
clone size: many
CDR3 protein: CSASGSSRYEQYF
CDR3 DNA: TGCAGTGCTAGCGGGAGCAGCAGGTACGAGCAGTACTTC

D gene: TRBD2
V gene: TRBV10-1
J gene: TRBJ2-7
clone size: -
CDR3 protein: CASHSFWTSGPAHEQYF
CDR3 DNA: TGCGCCAGCCACAGCTTTTGGACTAGCGGGCCTGCCCACGAGCAGTACTTC

D gene: TRBD2
V gene: TRBV20-1
J gene: TRBJ2-1
clone size: many
CDR3 protein: CSAPRTSGRWNEQFF
CDR3 DNA: TGCAGTGCTCCACGGACTAGCGGGAGATGGAATGAGCAGTTCTTC

D gene: TRBD2
V gene: TRBV9
J gene: TRBJ2-7
clone size: many
CDR3 protein: CASSVGLALGYEQYF
CDR3 DNA: TGTGCCAGCAGCGTGGGACTAGCTCTTGGGTACGAGCAGTACTTC

D gene: TRBD1
V gene: TRBV6-2/TRBV6-3
J gene: TRBJ2-6
clone size: few
CDR3 protein: CASRTNRGSGANVLTF
CDR3 DNA: TGTGCCAGCCGTACGAACAGGGGCTCTGGGGCCAACGTCCTGACTTTC

D gene: -
V gene: TRBV11-2
J gene: TRBJ2-7
clone size: -
CDR3 protein: CASSHDSYEQYF
CDR3 DNA: TGTGCCAGCAGTCATGACAGCTACGAGCAGTACTTC

D gene: -
V gene: TRBV5-1
J gene: TRBJ2-1
clone size: many
CDR3 protein: CASSLEGTIGAYNEQFF
CDR3 DNA: TGCGCCAGCAGCTTGGAAGGGACCATTGGCGCCTACAATGAGCAGTTCTTC

D gene: -
V gene: TRBV6-5
J gene: TRBJ1-4
clone size: many
CDR3 protein: CASSYSWAGGEKLFF
CDR3 DNA: TGTGCCAGCAGTTACTCCTGGGCGGGGGGGGAAAAACTGTTTTTT

D gene: -
V gene: TRBV9
J gene: TRBJ2-1
clone size: -
CDR3 protein: CAGSVGGDYNEQFF
CDR3 DNA: TGTGCCGGCAGCGTAGGAGGAGACTATAATGAGCAGTTCTTC

D gene: TRBD2
V gene: TRBV12-3/TRBV12-4
J gene: TRBJ2-3
clone size: many
CDR3 protein: CASNPSGRATDTQYF
CDR3 DNA: TGTGCCAGCAACCCTAGCGGGAGGGCGACAGATACGCAGTATTTT

D gene: -
V gene: TRBV7-8
J gene: TRBJ2-1
clone size: many
CDR3 protein: CASSLPGATLYNEQFF
CDR3 DNA: TGTGCCAGCAGCTTACCAGGGGCGACACTCTACAATGAGCAGTTCTTC